These T cell receptor beta chains were read from a single sample in a study of blood T cell repertoires in COVID-19. Repertoires were generated with immunoSEQ multiplex PCR, while TCRdb's copy carries only in-frame clones and drops some. The table lists 95,000 to 150,000 clones, around 88% of them singletons. Sequencing input: peripheral blood. Source of these receptors: a woman between 45 and 65 years old with active or convalescent COVID-19. CDR3s include the opening cysteine and the closing phenylalanine or tryptophan. Each record gives: V gene, D gene, CDR3 length, J gene, clone size, CDR3 DNA, CDR3 protein. D genes are given only for firm matches. A row's size may be missing; if present it is once, few, many or a size class.

V gene: TRBV13
D gene: .
CDR3 length: 14
J gene: TRBJ1-2
clone size: .
CDR3 DNA: TGTGCCAGCAGCTTAGTATCCGTTAACTATGGCTACACCTTC
CDR3 protein: CASSLVSVNYGYTF

V gene: TRBV2
D gene: TRBD2
CDR3 length: 17
J gene: TRBJ2-7
clone size: .
CDR3 DNA: TGTGCCAGCAGGGGTGAACTAGCGGGACCTTCTTCCTACGAGCAGTACTTC
CDR3 protein: CASRGELAGPSSYEQYF

V gene: TRBV4-1
D gene: .
CDR3 length: 18
J gene: TRBJ2-6
clone size: .
CDR3 DNA: TGCGCCAGCAGCCCCTTGGGGCCTACATCCCCTGGGGCCAACGTCCTGACTTTC
CDR3 protein: CASSPLGPTSPGANVLTF

V gene: TRBV15
D gene: TRBD1
CDR3 length: 14
J gene: TRBJ1-2
clone size: .
CDR3 DNA: TGTGCCACCAGCAGGGACAGGGGGAACTATGGCTACACCTTC
CDR3 protein: CATSRDRGNYGYTF

V gene: TRBV27
D gene: .
CDR3 length: 11
J gene: TRBJ2-3
clone size: .
CDR3 DNA: TGTGCCAGCGGGCGCACAGATACGCAGTATTTT
CDR3 protein: CASGRTDTQYF

V gene: TRBV28
D gene: TRBD1
CDR3 length: 15
J gene: TRBJ2-7
clone size: once
CDR3 DNA: TGTGCCAGCAGTCGTTGGACAGGGGATTCCTACGAGCAGTACTTC
CDR3 protein: CASSRWTGDSYEQYF

V gene: TRBV19
D gene: TRBD2
CDR3 length: 15
J gene: TRBJ2-5
clone size: .
CDR3 DNA: TGTGCCAGTAGTGTGGGGACTAGCGGGAGAGAGACCCAGTACTTC
CDR3 protein: CASSVGTSGRETQYF

V gene: TRBV10-3
D gene: TRBD2
CDR3 length: 15
J gene: TRBJ2-3
clone size: .
CDR3 DNA: TGTGCCATCAGTGACGTAGCGGGAAACACAGATACGCAGTATTTT
CDR3 protein: CAISDVAGNTDTQYF

V gene: TRBV4-3
D gene: .
CDR3 length: 14
J gene: TRBJ2-3
clone size: .
CDR3 DNA: TGCGCCAGCAGCCAAGATGTTAGAACAGATACGCAGTATTTT
CDR3 protein: CASSQDVRTDTQYF

V gene: TRBV27
D gene: .
CDR3 length: 15
J gene: TRBJ2-1
clone size: .
CDR3 DNA: TGTGCCAGCAGTTTTCGCGCGGGTTCCTACAATGAGCAGTTCTTC
CDR3 protein: CASSFRAGSYNEQFF

V gene: TRBV19
D gene: .
CDR3 length: 15
J gene: TRBJ1-2
clone size: .
CDR3 DNA: TGTGCCAGTAGTCCCTCTGCAGGGGCCAGCTATGGCTACACCTTC
CDR3 protein: CASSPSAGASYGYTF

V gene: TRBV5-6
D gene: .
CDR3 length: 14
J gene: TRBJ1-2
clone size: .
CDR3 DNA: TGTGCCAGCACCCTTTATACACCAAACTATGGCTACACCTTC
CDR3 protein: CASTLYTPNYGYTF

V gene: TRBV29-1
D gene: .
CDR3 length: 14
J gene: TRBJ2-2
clone size: .
CDR3 DNA: TGCAGCGCCGCCAGGGTCGCCCGAACCGGGGAGCTGTTTTTT
CDR3 protein: CSAARVARTGELFF

V gene: TRBV7-9
D gene: TRBD1
CDR3 length: 16
J gene: TRBJ1-2
clone size: .
CDR3 DNA: TGTGCCAGCAGCTTAAGCCGGACAGGGGATAACTATGGCTACACCTTC
CDR3 protein: CASSLSRTGDNYGYTF

V gene: TRBV29-1
D gene: TRBD2
CDR3 length: 17
J gene: TRBJ2-7
clone size: .
CDR3 DNA: TGCAGCGTTGCCGGACTAGCGGGAGGGTTGATGTCCTACGAGCAGTACTTC
CDR3 protein: CSVAGLAGGLMSYEQYF

V gene: TRBV6-6
D gene: .
CDR3 length: 15
J gene: TRBJ2-1
clone size: .
CDR3 DNA: TGTGCCAGCAGTCCCACAGGGAGCTCCTACAATGAGCAGTTCTTC
CDR3 protein: CASSPTGSSYNEQFF

V gene: TRBV5-6
D gene: TRBD1
CDR3 length: 16
J gene: TRBJ2-5
clone size: .
CDR3 DNA: TGTGCCAGCAGCTTGGGTGGGACAGGGGGCGCGAAGACCCAGTACTTC
CDR3 protein: CASSLGGTGGAKTQYF

V gene: TRBV7-3
D gene: TRBD2
CDR3 length: 15
J gene: TRBJ2-1
clone size: .
CDR3 DNA: TGTGCCAGCAGCTTCGGCGGGAGTAACAACAATGAGCAGTTCTTC
CDR3 protein: CASSFGGSNNNEQFF

V gene: TRBV3-1/TRBV3-2
D gene: TRBD1
CDR3 length: 16
J gene: TRBJ1-4
clone size: .
CDR3 DNA: TGTGCCAGCAGCCAAGATCTCGGGACAGTGGATGAAAAACTGTTTTTT
CDR3 protein: CASSQDLGTVDEKLFF

V gene: TRBV7-2
D gene: .
CDR3 length: 13
J gene: TRBJ1-1
clone size: .
CDR3 DNA: TGTGCCAGCAGCTTAGCGACAGATTATGAAGCTTTCTTT
CDR3 protein: CASSLATDYEAFF

V gene: TRBV10-3
D gene: TRBD2
CDR3 length: 18
J gene: TRBJ2-2
clone size: .
CDR3 DNA: TGTGCCATCAGTGACAGATCAGGGACTAGCGGGACCACCGGGGAGCTGTTTTTT
CDR3 protein: CAISDRSGTSGTTGELFF

V gene: TRBV18
D gene: TRBD2
CDR3 length: 16
J gene: TRBJ2-1
clone size: few
CDR3 DNA: TGTGCCAGCTCACCCCCAGCGGGAGATATAAGGAATGAGCAGTTCTTC
CDR3 protein: CASSPPAGDIRNEQFF

V gene: TRBV12-5
D gene: TRBD1
CDR3 length: 14
J gene: TRBJ1-2
clone size: once
CDR3 DNA: TGTGCTAGTGGTTTGGACAGGGGCTATAATGGCTACACCTTC
CDR3 protein: CASGLDRGYNGYTF

V gene: TRBV18
D gene: TRBD1
CDR3 length: 16
J gene: TRBJ2-2
clone size: .
CDR3 DNA: TGTGCCAGCTCACCTCCGGGACAGGCGGGCACCGGGGAGCTGTTTTTT
CDR3 protein: CASSPPGQAGTGELFF

V gene: TRBV19
D gene: TRBD1
CDR3 length: 16
J gene: TRBJ2-1
clone size: .
CDR3 DNA: TGTGCCAGTACCGTCCGAGGGGGCCGCCTAAACAATGAGCAGTTCTTC
CDR3 protein: CASTVRGGRLNNEQFF

V gene: TRBV28
D gene: TRBD2
CDR3 length: 15
J gene: TRBJ2-3
clone size: .
CDR3 DNA: TGTGCCAGCAGTTTATTTCGGGAGGGCACAGATACGCAGTATTTT
CDR3 protein: CASSLFREGTDTQYF

V gene: TRBV6-4
D gene: TRBD2
CDR3 length: 13
J gene: TRBJ2-2
clone size: once
CDR3 DNA: TGTGCCAGCAGCCGGGGGGATACCGGGGAGCTGTTTTTT
CDR3 protein: CASSRGDTGELFF

V gene: TRBV6-5
D gene: .
CDR3 length: 14
J gene: TRBJ1-3
clone size: .
CDR3 DNA: TGTGCCAGCAGCCGGGGGGGGGTTGGAAACACCATATATTTT
CDR3 protein: CASSRGGVGNTIYF

V gene: TRBV9
D gene: TRBD1
CDR3 length: 14
J gene: TRBJ2-7
clone size: .
CDR3 DNA: TGTGCCAGCAGCCGGCGACAGGGAAACGACGAGCAGTACTTC
CDR3 protein: CASSRRQGNDEQYF

V gene: TRBV7-9
D gene: .
CDR3 length: 14
J gene: TRBJ2-7
clone size: .
CDR3 DNA: TGTGCCAGCAGCCCTAGCGTTATCTCCTACGAGCAGTACTTC
CDR3 protein: CASSPSVISYEQYF

V gene: TRBV19
D gene: TRBD1
CDR3 length: 17
J gene: TRBJ1-5
clone size: .
CDR3 DNA: TGTGCCAGTAGTTCGGAGGGGACAGTTTATAGCAATCAGCCCCAGCATTTT
CDR3 protein: CASSSEGTVYSNQPQHF

V gene: TRBV2
D gene: .
CDR3 length: 14
J gene: TRBJ2-7
clone size: once
CDR3 DNA: TGTGCCAGCAGTGAGGGCAGGTTCACCTACGAGCAGTACTTC
CDR3 protein: CASSEGRFTYEQYF

V gene: TRBV6-5
D gene: .
CDR3 length: 15
J gene: TRBJ1-4
clone size: .
CDR3 DNA: TGTGCCAGCAGTTACTCGGGCAGCCCTAATGAAAAACTGTTTTTT
CDR3 protein: CASSYSGSPNEKLFF

V gene: TRBV10-3
D gene: TRBD1
CDR3 length: 17
J gene: TRBJ2-6
clone size: .
CDR3 DNA: TGTGCCATCAACCCGGGACAGGGAAAGTCTGGGGCCAACGTCCTGACTTTC
CDR3 protein: CAINPGQGKSGANVLTF

V gene: TRBV19
D gene: .
CDR3 length: 15
J gene: TRBJ1-2
clone size: .
CDR3 DNA: TGTGCCAGTAGTTTGGATTTCTTGGGACTCTATGGCTACACCTTC
CDR3 protein: CASSLDFLGLYGYTF

V gene: TRBV24-1
D gene: .
CDR3 length: 13
J gene: TRBJ2-1
clone size: .
CDR3 DNA: TGTGCCACCAGTGATCCTATCTACAATGAGCAGTTCTTC
CDR3 protein: CATSDPIYNEQFF

V gene: TRBV28
D gene: TRBD1
CDR3 length: 14
J gene: TRBJ1-1
clone size: .
CDR3 DNA: TGTGCCAGCAGAGTCAGGGGGGCGAACACTGAAGCTTTCTTT
CDR3 protein: CASRVRGANTEAFF

V gene: TRBV12-3/TRBV12-4
D gene: TRBD1
CDR3 length: 13
J gene: TRBJ1-1
clone size: .
CDR3 DNA: TGTGCCAGCAGCATGGACAGGGGGGCTGAAGCTTTCTTT
CDR3 protein: CASSMDRGAEAFF

V gene: TRBV27
D gene: .
CDR3 length: 14
J gene: TRBJ2-7
clone size: .
CDR3 DNA: TGTGCCAGCAGATCGGAAGGGAGCTCCTACGAGCAGTACTTC
CDR3 protein: CASRSEGSSYEQYF

V gene: TRBV5-8
D gene: .
CDR3 length: 14
J gene: TRBJ1-5
clone size: .
CDR3 DNA: TGTGCCAGCAGCATAGGGGTTAGCAATCAGCCCCAGCATTTT
CDR3 protein: CASSIGVSNQPQHF

V gene: TRBV24-1
D gene: .
CDR3 length: 16
J gene: TRBJ1-5
clone size: once
CDR3 DNA: TGTGCCACCAGTGCCCGGGGCGGGATGGGCAATCAGCCCCAGCATTTT
CDR3 protein: CATSARGGMGNQPQHF

V gene: TRBV2
D gene: .
CDR3 length: 15
J gene: TRBJ1-2
clone size: few
CDR3 DNA: TGTGCCAGCAGTCCCCTGCGACAGATAAGCTATGGCTACACCTTC
CDR3 protein: CASSPLRQISYGYTF

V gene: TRBV6-2/TRBV6-3
D gene: TRBD1
CDR3 length: 15
J gene: TRBJ1-2
clone size: few
CDR3 DNA: TGTGCCAGCAGTTTATCCGGGACAGGCCTCTATGGCTACACCTTC
CDR3 protein: CASSLSGTGLYGYTF

V gene: TRBV3-1/TRBV3-2
D gene: .
CDR3 length: 15
J gene: TRBJ2-1
clone size: .
CDR3 DNA: TGTGCCAGCAGCCAAGGGCCGGGCTCCTACAATGAGCAGTTCTTC
CDR3 protein: CASSQGPGSYNEQFF